This record covers a single T cell receptor (beta chain). CDR3 size: 15 residues. Trimming removed 4 bases at V and 7 bases at J, with 17 bases between. From germline, CDR1 is KGHSH and CDR2 LQKENI. The sample originates from a study of blood T cell repertoires in COVID-19. Study context: Acute and convalescent COVID-19 specimens originated in the United States, Italy and Spain. Nucleic acid was either cDNA or gDNA, and it came from T cells, B-cell-depleted T cells, or PBMCs.

Authors' analysis steps: Quantification of nucleated cells was approximated via reference gene primer amplification. Measured with immunoSEQ multiplex PCR; TCRdb has only the in-frame clones, and not every one. That table supplies the V and J calls and clone size; D and trimming were determined from the DNA. The sample includes around 24,000 clones, almost 90% seen only once; the top ten take approximately 7.6%. This TCR came from a human donor in a cohort sampled during active COVID-19. The genes are TRBV18 and TRBJ2-1; TRBD2 is a possible D gene (6 bases). The specimen sequenced was peripheral blood. CDR3 in DNA: TGTGCCAGCTCACTCCGGGATAAGGAGGGGAATGAGCAGTTCTTC. Protein sequence: CASSLRDKEGNEQFF.